Here is one T cell receptor (beta chain) with its context. The antigen remains unidentified. Germline loops: CDR1 MNHEY, CDR2 SMNVEV (reference sequence). V lost 6 bases, J lost 4 bases, and 19 bases lay in between. CDR3 size: 15 residues. The source of the sample is a study of blood T cells in healthy people across ages. Findings and caveats of the study: The fall in TCR beta diversity per million T cells was roughly linear with age. The study found more naive CD4+ cells and higher diversity in long-lived than aged donors.

Combining a sample-barcoded 5' primer with a J-beta primer mix, a second PCR ran for roughly 7 to 12 cycles. TCRdb re-derived calls from the 5' RACE reads in MiXCR, one entry per CDR3 protein. Counted here are some 760,000 distinct CDR3 sequences, 25% occurring once; the ten biggest clones make up more than 8%. These records were also assigned to another study, of T cells of mothers and their children.

Material: blood. V usage is TRBV27 and J usage is TRBJ2-7; no definite D call. The clonotype comes from a boy aged 10-17 years in good health. CDR3 region: CASSQLSEQWYEQYF. CDR3 bases: TGTGCCAGCAGCCAACTCTCGGAGCAGTGGTACGAGCAGTACTTC.